The clone carrying this TCR beta chain was recorded once. Its antigen is unidentified. At one boundary the junction diverges from the germline segment, which might be a read error. CDR1 and CDR2 from the germline V gene are SGHNT and YYREEE (reference sequence). The CDR3 covers 14 residues. TCRbeta libraries were built with three rounds of nested PCR, modified from ARM-PCR. TCRdb redid the calling of the multiplex PCR reads with MiXCR, one entry per CDR3 protein. This repertoire shows 90,000 to 100,000 distinct CDR3 sequences, 75% to 85% found once; its top ten account for about 30%. This sample's RNA came from whole unsorted tissue. This non-tumor lung sample came from over 3 cm beyond the tumor edge. The entry originates in a study of tumor and adjacent non-tumor tissue in lung cancer. Study-wide context: The cohort had about twelve adenocarcinoma, 2 squamous cell and 1 small cell patients. Each sample yielded 4 million to 5 million productive TCRbeta reads on average.

Study observations and caveats: Normal lung showed higher cumulative top 100 clone frequency than tumor.

The chain joins TRBV5-4 to TRBJ2-2; perhaps TRBD2 as D (6 bases). The TCR comes from a man aged 60 to 75 with small cell lung cancer. The sample comprised distant non-tumor lung tissue. CDR3 sequence: CASSPDYTSGELFF. CDR3 DNA sequence: TGTGCCAGCAGCCCGGACTACACTTCGGGGGAGCTCTTTTTT. The whole variable domain, remainder taken from reference TRBV5-4 and TRBJ2-2, is ETGVTQSPTHLIKTRGQQVTLRCSSQSGHNTVSWYQQALGQGPQFIFQYYREEENGRGNFPPRFSGLQFPNYSSELNVNALELDDSALYLCASSPDYTSGELFFGEGSRLTVL.